The clone carrying this TCR beta chain qualifies as medium-sized. This entry comes from a study of technical replicates of blood from a handful of donors. The J segment lost 5 bases and the V segment lost 1 base, leaving 11 bases of the junction unmatched. The CDR3 has 16 residues. CDR1 SEHNR and CDR2 FQNEAQ come from the germline V gene (reference sequence). Here immunoSEQ multiplex PCR was the method, and the copy in TCRdb shows in-frame clones only, minus some. The table includes tens of thousands of clones, 90% to 97% detected once. This sequence joins TRBV7-9 and TRBJ2-7, with 7 positions matching TRBD2. The specimen sequenced was T cells isolated from PBMCs. The sequence came from a human donor in good health. The CDR3 here is CASSLGVGQGGNEQYF. For the CDR3, the DNA is TGTGCCAGCAGCTTAGGTGTAGGCCAGGGAGGGAACGAGCAGTACTTC.